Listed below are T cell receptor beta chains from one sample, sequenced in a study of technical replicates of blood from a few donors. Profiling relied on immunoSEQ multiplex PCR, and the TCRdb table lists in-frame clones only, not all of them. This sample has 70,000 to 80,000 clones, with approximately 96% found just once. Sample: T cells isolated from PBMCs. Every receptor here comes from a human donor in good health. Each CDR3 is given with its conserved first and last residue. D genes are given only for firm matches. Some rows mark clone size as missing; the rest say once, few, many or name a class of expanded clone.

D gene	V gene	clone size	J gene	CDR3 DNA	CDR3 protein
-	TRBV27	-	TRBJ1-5	TGTGCCAGCAGTTTATCATCCACTAATCAGCCCCAGCATTTT	CASSLSSTNQPQHF
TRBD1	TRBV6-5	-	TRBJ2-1	TGTGCCAGCAATCCGGGACAGGGGGTTAATGAGCAGTTCTTC	CASNPGQGVNEQFF
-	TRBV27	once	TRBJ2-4	TGTGCCAGCAGTTTAGGCGGGAACATTCAGTACTTC	CASSLGGNIQYF
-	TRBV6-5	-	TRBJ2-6	TGTGCCAGCAGTTACCGGAGGGGATTCGGGGCCAACGTCCTGACTTTC	CASSYRRGFGANVLTF
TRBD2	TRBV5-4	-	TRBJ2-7	TGTGCCAGCAGCTTGGGCCTAGCGGGGGCCTACGAGCAGTACTTC	CASSLGLAGAYEQYF
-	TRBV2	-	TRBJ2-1	TGTGCCAGCAGTGGGCGAGGGAGTAGATACAATGAGCAGTTCTTC	CASSGRGSRYNEQFF
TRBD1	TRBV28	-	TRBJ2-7	TGTGCCAGCAGTTTATGGGGGGACAGGAACTACGAGCAGTACTTC	CASSLWGDRNYEQYF
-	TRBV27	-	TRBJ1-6	TGTGCCAGCAGCGGGATGCCGGGGTTTCTGTCACCCCTCCACTTT	CASSGMPGFLSPLHF
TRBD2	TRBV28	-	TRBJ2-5	TGTGCCAGCAGTTTTGTCCCCAGCGGGATTCAAGAGACCCAGTACTTC	CASSFVPSGIQETQYF
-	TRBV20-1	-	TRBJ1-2	TGCAGTGCAGCAGGGGAAGGCTACACCTTC	CSAAGEGYTF
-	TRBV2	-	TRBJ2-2	TGTGCCAGCAGTCCTCGGGAGATGATCACCGGGGAGCTGTTTTTT	CASSPREMITGELFF
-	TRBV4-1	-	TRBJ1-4	TGCGCCAGCAGCCTACCCCACGGGGGGGATGAAAAACTGTTTTTT	CASSLPHGGDEKLFF
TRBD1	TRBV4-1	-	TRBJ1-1	TGCGCCAGCAGCATCGGGACAGGGAACACTGAAGCTTTCTTT	CASSIGTGNTEAFF
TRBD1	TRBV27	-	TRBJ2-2	TGTGCCAGCAGCCCTTGGGTAGGGGGCTCGGGTCTGGCCGGGGAGCTGTTTTTT	CASSPWVGGSGLAGELFF
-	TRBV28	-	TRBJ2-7	TGTGCCAGCAGTTTTTTCGGCGAGCAGTACTTC	CASSFFGEQYF
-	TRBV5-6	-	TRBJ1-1	TGTGCCAGCACCACAGCTTTGAACACTGAAGCTTTCTTT	CASTTALNTEAFF
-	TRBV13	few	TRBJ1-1	TGTGCCAGCAGCTGGCAGGACACTGAAGCTTTCTTT	CASSWQDTEAFF
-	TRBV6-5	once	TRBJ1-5	TGTGCCAGCAGTTCCACCGGCGGGCGCAATCAGCCCCAGCATTTT	CASSSTGGRNQPQHF